Below, 13 T cell receptor beta chains from the same sample are listed, as sequenced in a study of beta chain features in type 1 diabetes (dated by TCRdb to the late 2010s). Preparation of the library involved the immunoSEQ multiplex PCR assay. The entire isolated RNA was reverse transcribed using the High Capacity cDNA Reverse Transcription Kit, and thus expressed TCRB transcripts were sequenced. TCRdb limited this immuneACCESS table to in-frame rearrangements with V and J called. A share of clones is missing; checked studies link under half to unresolved V genes, and the rest is unexplained. A total of approximately 300,000 clones appear in this sample, 11% of them only once. The ten top clones hold over 0.015% of the sample. Sequenced sample: naive CD4+ T cells from blood. Taken with the paper, the label for cell subset or site translates to: true naive CD4+ T cells. All receptors derive from a woman younger than 45 in good health.

The V gene is TRBV30, the J gene TRBJ1-1; 7 nucleotides align to TRBD1. The germline gives CDR1 GTSNPN, CDR2 SVGIG (reference sequence). CDR3 length equals 15 residues. With V trimmed by 0 bases and J by 0 bases, 4 bases remained unmatched. The chain's CDR3 is CAWSVGTAMNTEAFF. The CDR3, as DNA: TGTGCCTGGAGTGTAGGGACAGCGATGAACACTGAAGCTTTCTTT.

This clone came up a few times. The chain has TRBV5-1 and TRBJ2-7; TRBD2 aligns across 7 bases. J was trimmed by 4 bases and V by 0 bases; bases with no gene match: 10. The CDR3 loop spans 16 amino acids. From germline, CDR1 is SGHRS and CDR2 YFSETQ. The chain's CDR3 is CASSLAASGGPYEQYF. The CDR3, as DNA: TGCGCCAGCAGCTTGGCCGCGTCGGGAGGCCCTTACGAGCAGTACTTC. Full variable domain (remainder filled in from reference TRBV5-1 and TRBJ2-7): KAGVTQTPRYLIKTRGQQVTLSCSPISGHRSVSWYQQTPGQGLQFLFEYFSETQRNKGNFPGRFSGRQFSNSRSEMNVSTLELGDSALYLCASSLAASGGPYEQYFGPGTRLTVT.

This clone was counted between two and nine times. The chain carries TRBV5-1 and TRBJ2-7; TRBD2 matches 14 bases. With 3 bases clipped from V and 3 bases from J, the junction kept 8 bases outside the gene matches. CDR1 and CDR2 from the germline V gene are SGHRS and YFSETQ. This CDR3 region has 17 residues. As DNA, the CDR3 is TGCGCCAGCAGCTCCGGACTAGCGGGAGGACTCAGCTACGAGCAGTACTTC. Its translation: CASSSGLAGGLSYEQYF.

The table lists this clone with a few counts. The rearrangement joins TRBV11-1 to TRBJ2-5; 8 bases are a match to TRBD1. The CDR3 spans 16 residues. Per the germline V gene, CDR1 is SGHAT and CDR2 is FQDESV (reference sequence). Trimming cost V 0 bases and J 1 base; bases outside gene matches: 4. The DNA of the CDR3 is TGTGCCAGCAGCTTAGCAGGGACAGGCGGCCAAGAGACCCAGTACTTC. Its protein product is CASSLAGTGGQETQYF.

The chain uses TRBV7-6 and TRBJ2-6, with D maybe TRBD1 (5 bases). Germline CDR1 reads SGHVS; CDR2 reads FNYEAQ. The CDR3 loop spans 15 amino acids. V lost 2 bases and J 2 bases, leaving 7 bases between the germline ends. CDR3 sequence (DNA): TGTGCCAGCAGCTTACAGGGCACTGGGGCCAACGTCCTGACTTTC. Translation: CASSLQGTGANVLTF.

CDR3 sequence: CASSPPAIQETQYF. CDR3 DNA sequence: TGTGCCAGCAGCCCGCCTGCGATCCAAGAGACCCAGTACTTC. J is TRBJ2-5 and V is TRBV11-2, with no clear D. The CDR3 length is 14 residues. CDR1 and CDR2 (germline): SGHAT, FQNNGV. Trimming removed 5 bases at V and 1 base at J, with 11 bases between.

This clone was counted a few times. The chain recombines TRBV5-6 with TRBJ1-4, with 9 bases fitting TRBD1. After removal of 4 bases from V and 8 bases from J, the junction contained 9 bases not matched to a gene. Germline V gene sequence: CDR1 SGHDT, CDR2 YYEEEE. This CDR3 has 15 amino acids. The CDR3 DNA follows: TGTGCCAGCAGCATTTCCGGGACAGGGTACGAAAAACTGTTTTTT. This translates into CASSISGTGYEKLFF.

In its sample, this clone was seen a few times. The rearrangement joins TRBV19 to TRBJ2-1; TRBD2 matches at 15 bases. This CDR3 spans 16 amino acids. Trimming took 6 bases from V and 5 from J; bases not matched to a gene: 5. Germline loops: CDR1 LNHDA, CDR2 SQIVND (reference sequence). This CDR3 is CASSPGLAGGNNEQFF. The CDR3 DNA reads as TGTGCCAGTAGCCCAGGACTAGCGGGAGGGAACAATGAGCAGTTCTTC.

This rearrangement joins TRBV29-1 to TRBJ2-3; 13 nucleotides line up with TRBD2. CDR1 and CDR2 from the germline V gene are SQVTM and ANQGSEA. The CDR3 consists of 16 residues. The ends lost 5 bases at V and 2 bases at J; junction bases unmatched: 7. The CDR3 sequence is CSVTKTSGRPTDTQYF. The CDR3 DNA reads as TGCAGCGTTACAAAGACTAGCGGGAGGCCCACAGATACGCAGTATTTT.

This clone was counted only a few times. J is TRBJ2-5 and V is TRBV27; 7 bases are shared with TRBD2. From germline, CDR1 is MNHEY and CDR2 SMNVEV (reference sequence). The CDR3 is 17 residues long. J gave up 5 bases and V 6 bases, and 18 bases lay outside the gene matches. The CDR3 sequence is CASSLAESPTAVETQYF. The CDR3 nucleotides are TGTGCCAGCAGCCTAGCGGAATCGCCAACCGCCGTGGAGACCCAGTACTTC.

J is TRBJ2-7 and V is TRBV4-3; possible D gene TRBD2, 5 bases. Looked up from germline, CDR1 is LGHNA and CDR2 is YSLEER. V lost 4 bases to trimming and J lost 5 bases, with 18 bases between them. The CDR3 contains 15 residues. CDR3 in amino acids: CASSRARLLSDEQYF. The CDR3 bases are TGCGCCAGCAGCCGTGCGAGACTACTCAGCGACGAGCAGTACTTC.

The chain recombines TRBV28 with TRBJ1-2; TRBD1 aligns across 11 bases. Germline values: CDR1 MDHEN, CDR2 SYDVKM. The trim removed 4 bases at V and 8 bases at J, leaving 3 bases unmatched. This CDR3 region has 13 residues. CDR3 DNA: TGTGCCAGCAGTTCGGGACAGGGGGGCGGCTACACCTTC. Encoded protein: CASSSGQGGGYTF.

This chain connects TRBV10-3 to TRBJ1-2; 9 bases agree with TRBD1. Germline CDR1 ENHRY, CDR2 SYGVKD. The CDR3 is 13 amino acids. Trimming removed 8 bases from V and 6 bases from J; junction bases left unmatched: 7. CDR3 nucleotides: TGTGCCATCGCAAGGGGACAGGGAGATGGCTACACCTTC. Translated: CAIARGQGDGYTF.